A single sample gave rise to the 10 T cell receptor beta chains below, sequenced in a study of blood T cell repertoires in COVID-19 (dated by TCRdb to the early 2020s). The library was generated by the immunoSEQ multiplex PCR assay. The table comes from immuneACCESS by way of TCRdb, which keeps in-frame sequences with V and J called. Part of the clones is missing from these tables; in studies checked, under half for an unresolved V gene and the rest for unknown reasons. Counted in this sample were some 90,000 clones; about 80% of them appeared once. In total, the top ten clones hold roughly 19% of the sample. Sequencing input: peripheral blood. Receptor source: a human donor in a cohort sampled during active COVID-19.

The V and J genes are TRBV7-2 and TRBJ2-7, with TRBD2 matching 11 bases. The V gene end was trimmed by 5 bases and the J gene end by 2 bases; junction bases not matched to a gene: 8. Germline-derived CDR1 and CDR2 are SGHTA and FQGNSA. This CDR3 is 16 amino acids long. The CDR3 sequence: CASSVGFSGRAYEQYF. CDR3 in DNA: TGTGCCAGCAGCGTAGGATTTAGCGGGAGGGCCTACGAGCAGTACTTC. The variable domain in full, with the rest retrieved from reference TRBV7-2 and TRBJ2-7, is GAGVSQSPSNKVTEKGKDVELRCDPISGHTALYWYRQSLGQGLEFLIYFQGNSAPDKSGLPSDRFSAERTGGSVSTLTIQRTQQEDSAVYLCASSVGFSGRAYEQYFGPGTRLTVT.

The chain carries TRBV5-4 and TRBJ1-1; 9 bases are shared with TRBD1. There are 14 residues in the CDR3. Per the germline V gene, CDR1 is SGHNT and CDR2 is YYREEE (reference sequence). Trimming cost V 4 bases and J 4 bases; bases outside gene matches: 5. CDR3 protein: CASSMGQGGTEAFF. CDR3 in DNA: TGTGCCAGCAGCATGGGACAGGGAGGCACTGAAGCTTTCTTT.

The rearrangement joins TRBV7-8 to TRBJ2-7; D call uncertain. The germline gives CDR1 SGHVS, CDR2 FQNEAQ. With 0 bases removed from V and 6 bases from J, the gap between germline ends came to 9 bases. The CDR3 covers 13 residues. The chain's CDR3 is CASSLAPRSEQYF. CDR3 bases: TGTGCCAGCAGCTTAGCGCCCAGAAGCGAGCAGTACTTC.

The table lists this clone with a few counts. This sequence joins TRBV2 and TRBJ1-5; D gene uncertain. V was trimmed by 4 bases and J by 3 bases, leaving 10 bases between them. There are 14 residues in the CDR3. Germline CDR1 and CDR2: SNHLY and FYNNEI. The CDR3 sequence is CASSAGRNNQPQHF. DNA of the CDR3: TGTGCCAGCAGTGCCGGCAGGAACAATCAGCCCCAGCATTTT.

The V and J genes are TRBV6-5 and TRBJ1-6, with TRBD1 identical over 8 bases. Germline V gene data show CDR1 as MNHEY and CDR2 as SVGAGI. V lost 6 bases and J lost 7; bases outside the gene matches: 8. The CDR3 is 15 residues long. This CDR3 is CASRRPGQANSPLHF. The CDR3 region has the DNA TGTGCCAGCAGGCGACCGGGACAGGCGAATTCACCCCTCCACTTT.

The chain uses TRBV6-6 and TRBJ1-1, with TRBD1 as a possible D gene (5 bases). Germline assignment: CDR1 MNHNY and CDR2 SVGAGI (reference sequence). Deletions cut 3 bases from V and 11 bases from J, with 10 bases between. This CDR3 is 11 amino acids long. CDR3 nucleotide sequence: TGTGCCAGCAGTTATCAGGGCCGGGCTTTCTTT. Translation gives CASSYQGRAFF.

A single count supports this clone. The chain combines TRBV28 with TRBJ2-7, with 7 bases fitting TRBD1. CDR1 and CDR2 (germline): MDHEN, SYDVKM. CDR3 length: 16 amino acids. The V and J ends lost 4 bases and 3 bases, in that order; junction bases with no gene match: 12. CDR3 in DNA: TGTGCCAGCAGTTCCGCGGGTGGCAGGGGGATCTACGAGCAGTACTTC. This codes for CASSSAGGRGIYEQYF.

This clone showed up just a few times. The chain links TRBV6-6 to TRBJ2-7, with TRBD2 matching 9 bases. Germline lookup yields CDR1 MNHNY and CDR2 SVGAGI (reference sequence). Trimming took 4 bases from V and 1 from J; bases not matched to a gene: 5. The CDR3 is made up of 15 amino acids. The CDR3 loop is CASSFSGGGSYEQYF. The CDR3 nucleotides read TGTGCCAGCAGTTTTAGCGGGGGCGGTTCCTACGAGCAGTACTTC.

In this sample, this clone turned up a few times. The V gene is TRBV18, the J gene TRBJ1-2; D remains unclear. The germline V gene encodes CDR1 KGHSH and CDR2 LQKENI. The CDR3 spans 11 residues. Between the trimmed V and J ends, which lost 3 bases and 6 bases, there was a span of 5 bases. The CDR3 protein is CASSPSDGYTF. The DNA for the CDR3 is TGTGCCAGCTCACCGTCTGATGGCTACACCTTC.

The chain links TRBV4-1 to TRBJ2-7; 7 bases map to TRBD1. The junction had 2 bases not matched to a gene; V was cut back by 0 bases and J by 3 bases. This CDR3 comprises 14 residues. The germline CDR1 and CDR2 sequences are MGHRA and YSYEKL. The CDR3 loop is CASSQEHRGYEQYF. CDR3 nucleotide sequence: TGCGCCAGCAGCCAAGAGCACAGGGGCTACGAGCAGTACTTC.